Presented here are 7 T cell receptor beta chains from one specimen sequenced in a study of graft-versus-host responses after intestinal transplantation. From the graft tissue, intraepithelial and lamina propria lymphocytes were released through processing. TCRdb's copy holds only in-frame clones and misses some; the assay was immunoSEQ multiplex PCR. Among 3,000 to 4,000 clones listed, roughly 72% were seen once. Sequencing used ileum tissue, obtained 1018 days after intestinal transplantation. Source of these receptors: a human patient who received an intestinal transplant, so some T cells may come from the graft donor.

In its sample, this clone was seen once. This sequence joins TRBV13 and TRBJ2-1; TRBD2 agrees at 12 bases. The V and J ends lost 5 bases and 10 bases, in that order; junction bases with no gene match: 9. There are 15 residues in the CDR3. Germline V lookup: CDR1 PRHDT, CDR2 FYEKMQ (reference sequence). Here the CDR3 DNA reads TGTGCCAGCAGCCCGTCTAGCGGGGGGGCCGGGGAGCAGTTCTTC. It yields the protein CASSPSSGGAGEQFF.

As DNA, the CDR3 is TGTGCCAGCCGGGGACCCGGGGCCGTCAATGAAAAACTGTTTTTT. Translated: CASRGPGAVNEKLFF. The gene calls are TRBV7-9 and TRBJ1-4, with a possible D match to TRBD1 (5 bases). The V and J ends lost 8 bases and 5 bases respectively, with 18 bases between them. Germline lookup yields CDR1 SEHNR and CDR2 FQNEAQ (reference sequence). The CDR3 totals 15 residues.

The V and J genes are TRBV15 and TRBJ2-1; 11 bases are a match to TRBD1. CDR1 is LNHNV and CDR2 is YYDKDF in the germline V gene (reference sequence). This CDR3 spans 19 amino acids. V trimming: 1 base; J trimming: 3 bases; junction bases outside the gene matches: 11. The CDR3 coding sequence is TGTGCCACCAGCAGAGGCTACACTGCGGGACAGGGGGTCTACAATGAGCAGTTCTTC. Encoded protein: CATSRGYTAGQGVYNEQFF.

This chain joins TRBV5-5 and TRBJ2-7; 8 positions agree with TRBD1. V shed 4 bases and J 7 bases; nucleotides not matched to a gene: 10. The CDR3 is 14 residues long. Looked up from germline, CDR1 is SGHKS and CDR2 is YYEKEE (reference sequence). The chain's CDR3 is CASSRLQGAEEQYF. The CDR3 nucleotides are TGTGCCAGCAGCCGTCTTCAGGGGGCGGAGGAGCAGTACTTC.

V usage is TRBV6-1 and J usage is TRBJ1-1, with 8 bases matching TRBD1. The CDR3 consists of 14 residues. Germline lookup yields CDR1 MNHNS and CDR2 SASEGT. The V gene end was trimmed by 6 bases and the J gene end by 4 bases; junction bases not matched to a gene: 7. The CDR3 DNA follows: TGTGCCAGCAGAAACCCAGGGGGCACCACTGAAGCTTTCTTT. This translates into CASRNPGGTTEAFF.

This chain joins TRBV7-2 and TRBJ2-7, with D perhaps matching TRBD1 or TRBD2 (5 bases each). CDR3 length: 17 amino acids. Trimming stripped 5 bases from V and 0 bases from J, with 20 bases between. Looked up from germline, CDR1 is SGHTA and CDR2 is FQGNSA. The CDR3 loop is CASSVSRSGRTSYEQYF. The CDR3 bases are TGTGCCAGCAGCGTTAGTCGATCGGGACGGACCTCCTACGAGCAGTACTTC.

This clone was counted only a few times. The rearrangement joins TRBV2 to TRBJ2-7; 8 nucleotides match TRBD1. Germline CDR1 SNHLY, CDR2 FYNNEI. The CDR3 spans 18 residues. Losses at the gene ends were 1 base for V and 1 base for J; bases not matched to a gene: 12. CDR3 protein: CASSEGPAGQDTSYEQYF. CDR3 sequence (DNA): TGTGCCAGCAGTGAAGGGCCCGCGGGACAGGATACTTCCTACGAGCAGTACTTC. Using reference TRBV2 and TRBJ2-7 for the parts outside the CDR3, the full variable domain is EPEVTQTPSHQVTQMGQEVILRCVPISNHLYFYWYRQILGQKVEFLVSFYNNEISEKSEIFDDQFSVERPDGSNFTLKIRSTKLEDSAMYFCASSEGPAGQDTSYEQYFGPGTRLTVT.